This T cell receptor (beta chain) was sequenced in a study of T cell responses to AZD1222 COVID-19 vaccine. Study-level information: Pooling of second doses given at about 4 or about 12 weeks was done.

The germline V and J ends were trimmed by 3 bases and 1 base, with 9 bases remaining between them. Germline CDR1 reads SGHVS; CDR2 reads FNYEAQ. This CDR3 is built from 14 residues. Only in-frame clones appear in the TCRdb table, and some are missing; sequencing was by immunoSEQ multiplex PCR. The table includes 80,000 to 100,000 clones, approximately 94% detected once. The source is an adult in good health. Sequencing was performed on peripheral blood, taken on day 0 of AZD1222 vaccination. The chain links TRBV7-6 to TRBJ1-1; D is unresolved. The CDR3 here is CASSLGQQNTEAFF. In DNA form, the CDR3 reads TGTGCCAGCAGCTTGGGCCAGCAGAACACTGAAGCTTTCTTT. Together with reference TRBV7-6 and TRBJ1-1, the CDR3 gives the full variable domain: GAGVSQSPRYKVTKRGQDVALRCDPISGHVSLYWYRQALGQGPEFLTYFNYEAQQDKSGLPNDRFSAERPEGSISTLTIQRTEQRDSAMYRCASSLGQQNTEAFFGQGTRLTVV.